The rows below give T cell receptor beta chains drawn from one sample of a study of blood T cell repertoires in COVID-19. Generated by immunoSEQ multiplex PCR, the TCRdb table keeps only in-frame clones and is missing some. The repertoire consists of around 53,000 clones, with about 76% occurring once and the leading ten covering around 20%. The sample consisted of peripheral blood. The receptors were sampled from a man between 50 and 59 years old with active or convalescent COVID-19. The CDR3 runs from the conserved cysteine through the conserved F or W. Fields, in order: D gene, clone size, V gene, J gene, CDR3 DNA, CDR3 protein. A D gene is named only where the DNA matches it firmly. Clone size appears in some rows only: once, few, many, or a class for an expanded clone.

D: .; size: .; V: TRBV2; J: TRBJ1-5; DNA: TGTGCCAGCAGTGAGGAGAATTATAGCAATCAGCCCCAGCATTTT; CDR3: CASSEENYSNQPQHF
D: .; size: .; V: TRBV9; J: TRBJ1-6; DNA: TGTGCCAGCGCGGAAGCCGATTCACCCCTCCACTTT; CDR3: CASAEADSPLHF
D: .; size: .; V: TRBV15; J: TRBJ1-2; DNA: TGTGCCACCAGCAGAGATCGTATCTCCCAGGGGCGAGATGGCTACACCTTC; CDR3: CATSRDRISQGRDGYTF
D: .; size: once; V: TRBV24-1; J: TRBJ2-7; DNA: TGTGCCACCAGTGATAGACAGGTGATCTCCTACGAGCAGTACTTC; CDR3: CATSDRQVISYEQYF
D: .; size: .; V: TRBV10-2; J: TRBJ2-5; DNA: TGCGCCAGCAGTGAGGAGGACTACCAAGAGACCCAGTACTTC; CDR3: CASSEEDYQETQYF
D: TRBD1; size: .; V: TRBV24-1; J: TRBJ1-2; DNA: TGTGCCGTCGGGACAGGGCTGGGCGGCTACACCTTC; CDR3: CAVGTGLGGYTF
D: TRBD2; size: .; V: TRBV4-2; J: TRBJ2-1; DNA: TGTGCCAGCAGCCAAGTATACAGCGGGAGAAACAATGAGCAGTTCTTC; CDR3: CASSQVYSGRNNEQFF
D: .; size: .; V: TRBV6-1; J: TRBJ1-2; DNA: TGTGCCAGCAGTGAAGCAGTGAGACATTATGGCTACACCTTC; CDR3: CASSEAVRHYGYTF
D: TRBD1; size: .; V: TRBV3-1/TRBV3-2; J: TRBJ2-7; DNA: TGTGCCAGCAGCCAAATGGCGACAGGGATCGAGCAGTACTTC; CDR3: CASSQMATGIEQYF
D: TRBD1; size: .; V: TRBV7-2; J: TRBJ2-1; DNA: TGTGCCAGCAACAAGGACAGGGCTAATGAGCAGTTCTTC; CDR3: CASNKDRANEQFF
D: .; size: .; V: TRBV4-1; J: TRBJ2-3; DNA: TGCGCCAGCAGCCAAGATCGGGGGACTCGAAGTACGCAGTATTTT; CDR3: CASSQDRGTRSTQYF